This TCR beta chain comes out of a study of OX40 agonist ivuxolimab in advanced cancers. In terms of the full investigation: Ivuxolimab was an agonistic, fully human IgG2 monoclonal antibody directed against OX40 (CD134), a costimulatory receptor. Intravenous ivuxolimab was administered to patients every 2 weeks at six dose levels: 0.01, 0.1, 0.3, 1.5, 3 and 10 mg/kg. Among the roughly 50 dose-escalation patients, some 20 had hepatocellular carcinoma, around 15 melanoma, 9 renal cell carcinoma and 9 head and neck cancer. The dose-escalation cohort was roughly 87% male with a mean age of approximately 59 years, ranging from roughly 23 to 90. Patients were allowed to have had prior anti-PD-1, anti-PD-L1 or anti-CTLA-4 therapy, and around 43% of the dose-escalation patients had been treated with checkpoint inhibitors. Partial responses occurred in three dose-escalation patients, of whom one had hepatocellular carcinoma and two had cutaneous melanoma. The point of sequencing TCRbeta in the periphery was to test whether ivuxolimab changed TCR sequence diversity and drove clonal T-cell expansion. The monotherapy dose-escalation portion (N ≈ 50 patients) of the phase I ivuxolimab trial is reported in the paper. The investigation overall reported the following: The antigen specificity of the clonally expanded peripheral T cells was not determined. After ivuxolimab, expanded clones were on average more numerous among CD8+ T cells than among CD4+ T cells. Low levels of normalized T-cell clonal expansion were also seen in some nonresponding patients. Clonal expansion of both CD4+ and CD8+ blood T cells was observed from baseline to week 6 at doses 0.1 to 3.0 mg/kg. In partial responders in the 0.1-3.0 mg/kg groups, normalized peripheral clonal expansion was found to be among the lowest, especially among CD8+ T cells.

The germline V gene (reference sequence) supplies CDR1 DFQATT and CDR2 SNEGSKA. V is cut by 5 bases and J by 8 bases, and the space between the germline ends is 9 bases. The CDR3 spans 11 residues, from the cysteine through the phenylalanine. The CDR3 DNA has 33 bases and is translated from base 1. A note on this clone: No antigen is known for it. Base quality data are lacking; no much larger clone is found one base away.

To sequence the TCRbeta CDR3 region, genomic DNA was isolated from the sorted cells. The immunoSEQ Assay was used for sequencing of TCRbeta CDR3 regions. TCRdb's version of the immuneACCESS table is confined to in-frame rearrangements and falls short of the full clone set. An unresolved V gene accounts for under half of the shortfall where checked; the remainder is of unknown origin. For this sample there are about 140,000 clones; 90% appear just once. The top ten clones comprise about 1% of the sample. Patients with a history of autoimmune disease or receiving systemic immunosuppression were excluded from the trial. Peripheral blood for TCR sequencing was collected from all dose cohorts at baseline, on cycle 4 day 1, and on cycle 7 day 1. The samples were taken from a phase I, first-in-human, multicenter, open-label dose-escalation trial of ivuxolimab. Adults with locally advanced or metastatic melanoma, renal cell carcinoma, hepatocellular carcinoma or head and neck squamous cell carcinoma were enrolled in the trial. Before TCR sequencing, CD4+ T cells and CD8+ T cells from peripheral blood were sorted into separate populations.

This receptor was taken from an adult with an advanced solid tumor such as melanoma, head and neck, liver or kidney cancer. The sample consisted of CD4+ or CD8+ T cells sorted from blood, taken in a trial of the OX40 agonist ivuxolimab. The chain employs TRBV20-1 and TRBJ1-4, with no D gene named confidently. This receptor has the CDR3 CSAPFGEKLFF. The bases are TGCAGTGCTCCATTTGGGGAAAAACTGTTTTTT.